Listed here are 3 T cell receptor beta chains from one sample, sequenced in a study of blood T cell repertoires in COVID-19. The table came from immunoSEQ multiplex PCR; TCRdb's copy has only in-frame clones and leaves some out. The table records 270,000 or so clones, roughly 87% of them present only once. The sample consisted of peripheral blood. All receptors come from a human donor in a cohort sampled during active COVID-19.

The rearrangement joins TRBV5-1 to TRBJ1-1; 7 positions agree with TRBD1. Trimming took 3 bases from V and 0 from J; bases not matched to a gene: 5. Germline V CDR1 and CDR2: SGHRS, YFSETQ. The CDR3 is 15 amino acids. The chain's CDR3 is CASSSSGQLNTEAFF. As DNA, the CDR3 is TGCGCCAGCAGCTCCTCGGGACAGCTGAACACTGAAGCTTTCTTT. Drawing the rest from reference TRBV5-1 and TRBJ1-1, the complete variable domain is KAGVTQTPRYLIKTRGQQVTLSCSPISGHRSVSWYQQTPGQGLQFLFEYFSETQRNKGNFPGRFSGRQFSNSRSEMNVSTLELGDSALYLCASSSSGQLNTEAFFGQGTRLTVV.

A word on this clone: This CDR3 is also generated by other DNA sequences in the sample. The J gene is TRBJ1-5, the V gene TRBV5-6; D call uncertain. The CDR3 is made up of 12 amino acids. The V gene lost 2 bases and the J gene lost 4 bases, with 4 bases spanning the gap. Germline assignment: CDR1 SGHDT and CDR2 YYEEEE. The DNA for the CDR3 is TGTGCCAGCAGCTTTCTTAATCAGCCCCAGCATTTT. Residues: CASSFLNQPQHF.

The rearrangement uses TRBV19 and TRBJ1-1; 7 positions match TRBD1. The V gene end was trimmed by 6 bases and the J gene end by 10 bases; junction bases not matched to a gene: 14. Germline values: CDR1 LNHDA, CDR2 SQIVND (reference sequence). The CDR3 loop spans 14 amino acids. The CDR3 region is CASRHTGAESRAFF. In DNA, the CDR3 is TGTGCCAGTAGACATACAGGGGCTGAGTCACGAGCTTTCTTT.